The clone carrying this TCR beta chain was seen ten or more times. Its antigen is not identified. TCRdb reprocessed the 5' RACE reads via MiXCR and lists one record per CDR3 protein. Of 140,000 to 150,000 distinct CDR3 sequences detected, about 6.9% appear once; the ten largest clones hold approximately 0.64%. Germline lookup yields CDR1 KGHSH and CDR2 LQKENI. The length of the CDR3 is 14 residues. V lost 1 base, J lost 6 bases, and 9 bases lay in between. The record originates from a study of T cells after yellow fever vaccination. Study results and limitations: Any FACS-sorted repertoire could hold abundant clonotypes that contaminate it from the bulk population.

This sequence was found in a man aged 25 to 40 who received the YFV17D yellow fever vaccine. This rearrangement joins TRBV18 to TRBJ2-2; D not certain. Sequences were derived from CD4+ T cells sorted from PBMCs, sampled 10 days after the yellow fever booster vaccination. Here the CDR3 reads CASSPLPSSGELFF. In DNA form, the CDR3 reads TGTGCCAGCTCACCACTTCCCTCCTCCGGGGAGCTGTTTTTT.